This T cell receptor (beta chain) comes out of a study of chemoradiotherapy in HPV16-positive cancers. Study-level information: Candidate HPV-specific T-cell clones and common TCR motifs came from functional assays in two HPV16-positive patients. Study outcomes and limitations: Better recurrence-free survival went with HPV-responsive T-cell expansion in HPV16-positive patients. Candidate HPV-specific clones and E7-related TCR motifs grew in tumor during treatment. Functional assays defining HPV-specific T cells used only a couple of HPV16-positive patients.

V was pared by 4 bases and J by 5 bases, with 4 bases of the junction left unmatched. The germline CDR1 and CDR2 sequences are MGHRA and YSYEKL. The CDR3 loop spans 13 amino acids. Method: immunoSEQ multiplex PCR; TCRdb's copy keeps in-frame clones and lacks some. Here the sample spans just over 7,500 clones, about 80% being singletons. This clone came up once. Its specificity is unknown. This clonotype was obtained from a human donor with HPV-associated anogenital cancer. The chain carries TRBV4-1 and TRBJ2-5; 7 positions match TRBD2. The sequencing used blood, collected from a patient who underwent chemoradiotherapy. The CDR3 DNA reads as TGCGCCAGCAGCCGGGGAGGGGTGGAGACCCAGTACTTC. It encodes CASSRGGVETQYF.